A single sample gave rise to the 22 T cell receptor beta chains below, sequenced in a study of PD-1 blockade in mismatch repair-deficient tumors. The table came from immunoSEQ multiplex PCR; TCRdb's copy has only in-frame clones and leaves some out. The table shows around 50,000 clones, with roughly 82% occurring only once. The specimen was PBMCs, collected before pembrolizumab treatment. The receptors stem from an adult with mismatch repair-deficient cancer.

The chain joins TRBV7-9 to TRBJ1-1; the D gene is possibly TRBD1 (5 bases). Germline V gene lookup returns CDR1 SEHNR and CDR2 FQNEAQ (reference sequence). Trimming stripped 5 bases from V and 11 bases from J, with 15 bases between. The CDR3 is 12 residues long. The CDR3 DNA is TGTGCCAGCAGCCGGGACTTCCCTGGGGCTTTCTTT. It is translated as CASSRDFPGAFF.

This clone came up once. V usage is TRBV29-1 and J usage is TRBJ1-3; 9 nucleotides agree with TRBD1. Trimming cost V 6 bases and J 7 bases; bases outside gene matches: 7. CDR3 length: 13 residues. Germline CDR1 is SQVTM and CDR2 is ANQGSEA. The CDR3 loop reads CSVDPGQGNTIYF. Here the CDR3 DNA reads TGCAGCGTCGACCCCGGACAGGGGAACACCATATATTTT.

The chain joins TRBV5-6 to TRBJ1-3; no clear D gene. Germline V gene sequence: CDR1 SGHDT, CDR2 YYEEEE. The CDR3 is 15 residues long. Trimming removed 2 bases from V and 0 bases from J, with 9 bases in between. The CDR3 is CASSFGTNSGNTIYF. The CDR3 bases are TGTGCCAGCAGCTTCGGAACGAACTCTGGAAACACCATATATTTT.

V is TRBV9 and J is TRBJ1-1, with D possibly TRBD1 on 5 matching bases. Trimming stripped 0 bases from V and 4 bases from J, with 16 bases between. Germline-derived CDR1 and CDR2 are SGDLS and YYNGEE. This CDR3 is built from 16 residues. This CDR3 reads CASSVGSGFGSTEAFF. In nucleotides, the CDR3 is TGTGCCAGCAGCGTAGGATCAGGGTTTGGGAGCACTGAAGCTTTCTTT.

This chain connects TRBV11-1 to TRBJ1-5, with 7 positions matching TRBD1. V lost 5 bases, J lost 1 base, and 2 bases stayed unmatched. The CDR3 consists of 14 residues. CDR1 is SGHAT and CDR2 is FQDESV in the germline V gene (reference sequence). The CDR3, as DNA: TGTGCCAGCAGCAAGGACAGGAGCAATCAGCCCCAGCATTTT. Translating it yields CASSKDRSNQPQHF. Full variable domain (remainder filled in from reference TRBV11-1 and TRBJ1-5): EAEVAQSPRYKITEKSQAVAFWCDPISGHATLYWYRQILGQGPELLVQFQDESVVDDSQLPKDRFSAERLKGVDSTLKIQPAELGDSAMYLCASSKDRSNQPQHFGDGTRLSIL.

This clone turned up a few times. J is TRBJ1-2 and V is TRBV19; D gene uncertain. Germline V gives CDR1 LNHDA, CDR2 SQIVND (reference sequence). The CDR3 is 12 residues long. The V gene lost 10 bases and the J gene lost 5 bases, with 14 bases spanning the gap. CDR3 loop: CATMTDFYGYTF. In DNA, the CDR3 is TGTGCCACTATGACGGACTTTTATGGCTACACCTTC.

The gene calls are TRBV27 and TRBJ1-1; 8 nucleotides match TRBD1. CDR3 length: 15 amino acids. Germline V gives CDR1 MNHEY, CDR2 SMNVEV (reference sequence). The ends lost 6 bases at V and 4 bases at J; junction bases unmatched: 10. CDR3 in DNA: TGTGCCAGCAGCCTATACGGGACAGGCGCCACTGAAGCTTTCTTT. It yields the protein CASSLYGTGATEAFF.

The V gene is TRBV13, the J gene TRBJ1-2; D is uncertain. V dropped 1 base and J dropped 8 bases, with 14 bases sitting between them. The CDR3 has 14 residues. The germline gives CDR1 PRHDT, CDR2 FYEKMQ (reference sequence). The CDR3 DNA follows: TGTGCCAGCAGCTTAGAGAGGATCGCCGGCGGCTACACCTTC. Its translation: CASSLERIAGGYTF.

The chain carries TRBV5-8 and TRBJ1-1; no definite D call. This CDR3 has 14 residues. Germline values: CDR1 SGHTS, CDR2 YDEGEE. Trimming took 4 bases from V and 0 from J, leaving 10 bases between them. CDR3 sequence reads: CASSNPVLNTEAFF. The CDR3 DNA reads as TGTGCCAGCAGCAACCCGGTCCTGAACACTGAAGCTTTCTTT. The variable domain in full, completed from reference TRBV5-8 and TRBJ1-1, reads EAGVTQSPTHLIKTRGQQATLRCSPISGHTSVYWYQQALGLGLQFLLWYDEGEERNRGNFPPRFSGRQFPNYSSELNVNALELEDSALYLCASSNPVLNTEAFFGQGTRLTVV.

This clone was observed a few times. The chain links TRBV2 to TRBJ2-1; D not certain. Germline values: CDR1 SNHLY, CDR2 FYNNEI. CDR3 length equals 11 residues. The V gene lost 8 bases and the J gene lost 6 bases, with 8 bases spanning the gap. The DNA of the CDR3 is TGTGCCAGCGGCATAGCCAATGAGCAGTTCTTC. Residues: CASGIANEQFF.

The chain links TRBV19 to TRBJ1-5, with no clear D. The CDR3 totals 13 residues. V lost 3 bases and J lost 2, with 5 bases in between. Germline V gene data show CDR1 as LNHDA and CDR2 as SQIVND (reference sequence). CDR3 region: CASSIERNQPQHF. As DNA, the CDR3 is TGTGCCAGTAGTATTGAGCGCAATCAGCCCCAGCATTTT.

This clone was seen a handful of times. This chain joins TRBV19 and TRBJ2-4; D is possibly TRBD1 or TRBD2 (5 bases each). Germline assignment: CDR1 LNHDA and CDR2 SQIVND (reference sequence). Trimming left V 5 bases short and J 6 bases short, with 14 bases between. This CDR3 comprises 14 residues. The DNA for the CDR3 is TGTGCCAGTAGTGTTACGCCTGGGGGAAACATTCAGTACTTC. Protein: CASSVTPGGNIQYF. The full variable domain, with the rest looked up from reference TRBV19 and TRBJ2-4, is DGGITQSPKYLFRKEGQNVTLSCEQNLNHDAMYWYRQDPGQGLRLIYYSQIVNDFQKGDIAEGYSVSREKKESFPLTVTSAQKNPTAFYLCASSVTPGGNIQYFGAGTRLSVL.

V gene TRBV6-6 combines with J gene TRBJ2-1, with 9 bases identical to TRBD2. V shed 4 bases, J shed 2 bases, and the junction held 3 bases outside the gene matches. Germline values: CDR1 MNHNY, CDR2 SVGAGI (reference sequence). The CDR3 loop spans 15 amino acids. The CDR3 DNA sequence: TGTGCCAGCAGTTTTAGCGGGAGCACCTACAATGAGCAGTTCTTC. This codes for CASSFSGSTYNEQFF.

CDR3 loop: CASSITTANTEAFF. The CDR3, as DNA: TGTGCCAGCAGTATAACGACAGCGAACACTGAAGCTTTCTTT. The chain recombines TRBV6-1 with TRBJ1-1; maybe TRBD1 (5 bases). Trimming left V 5 bases short and J 1 base short, with 11 bases between. The germline gives CDR1 MNHNS, CDR2 SASEGT. The CDR3 is made up of 14 amino acids.

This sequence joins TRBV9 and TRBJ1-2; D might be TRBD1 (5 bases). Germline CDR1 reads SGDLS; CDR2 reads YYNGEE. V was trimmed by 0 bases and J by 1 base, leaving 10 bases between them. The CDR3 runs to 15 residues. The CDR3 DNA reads TGTGCCAGCAGCGTAGCGGGGGGGGGTAACTATGGCTACACCTTC. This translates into CASSVAGGGNYGYTF.

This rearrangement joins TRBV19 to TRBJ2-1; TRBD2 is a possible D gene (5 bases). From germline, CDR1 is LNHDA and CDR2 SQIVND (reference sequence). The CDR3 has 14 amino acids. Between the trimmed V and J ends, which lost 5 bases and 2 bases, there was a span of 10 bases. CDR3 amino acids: CASSYGVAYNEQFF. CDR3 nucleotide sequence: TGTGCCAGTAGTTACGGGGTGGCCTACAATGAGCAGTTCTTC.

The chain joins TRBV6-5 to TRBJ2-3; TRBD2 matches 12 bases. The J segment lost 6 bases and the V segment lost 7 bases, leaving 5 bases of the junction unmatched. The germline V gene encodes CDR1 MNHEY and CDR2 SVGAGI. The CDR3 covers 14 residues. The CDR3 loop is CASTTSGSFDTQYF. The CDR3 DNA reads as TGTGCCAGCACGACTAGCGGGAGTTTCGATACGCAGTATTTT.

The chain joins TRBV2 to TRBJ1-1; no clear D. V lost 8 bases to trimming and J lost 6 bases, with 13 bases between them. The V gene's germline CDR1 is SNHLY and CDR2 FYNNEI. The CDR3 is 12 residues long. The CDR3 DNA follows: TGTGCCAGCGGTCGGACTTCCTCTGAAGCTTTCTTT. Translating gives CASGRTSSEAFF.

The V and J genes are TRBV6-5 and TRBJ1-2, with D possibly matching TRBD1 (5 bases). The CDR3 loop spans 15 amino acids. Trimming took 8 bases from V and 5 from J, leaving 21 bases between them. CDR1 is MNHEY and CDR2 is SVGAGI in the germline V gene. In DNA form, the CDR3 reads TGTGCCAGCGGGACCGGTCGGGGGGGAGGGTATGGCTACACCTTC. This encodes CASGTGRGGGYGYTF.

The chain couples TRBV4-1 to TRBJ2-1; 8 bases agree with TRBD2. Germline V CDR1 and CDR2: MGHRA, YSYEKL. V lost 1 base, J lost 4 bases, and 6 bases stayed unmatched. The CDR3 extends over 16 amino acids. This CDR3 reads CASSQVRLALYNEQFF. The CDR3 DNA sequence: TGCGCCAGCAGCCAAGTTCGACTAGCGTTGTACAATGAGCAGTTCTTC.

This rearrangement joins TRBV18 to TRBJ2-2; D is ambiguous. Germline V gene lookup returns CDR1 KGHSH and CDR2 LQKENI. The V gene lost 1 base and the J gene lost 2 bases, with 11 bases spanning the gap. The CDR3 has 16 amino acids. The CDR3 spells CASSPQSPKNTGELFF. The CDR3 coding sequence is TGTGCCAGCTCACCACAGTCCCCCAAAAACACCGGGGAGCTGTTTTTT.

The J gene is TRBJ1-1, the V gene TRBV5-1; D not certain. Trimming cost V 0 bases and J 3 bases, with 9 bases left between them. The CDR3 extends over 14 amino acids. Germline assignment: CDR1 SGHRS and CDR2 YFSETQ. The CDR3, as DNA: TGCGCCAGCAGCTTGGGGACGTACGACACTGAAGCTTTCTTT. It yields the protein CASSLGTYDTEAFF. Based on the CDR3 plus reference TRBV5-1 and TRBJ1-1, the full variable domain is KAGVTQTPRYLIKTRGQQVTLSCSPISGHRSVSWYQQTPGQGLQFLFEYFSETQRNKGNFPGRFSGRQFSNSRSEMNVSTLELGDSALYLCASSLGTYDTEAFFGQGTRLTVV.